These 22 T cell receptor beta chains came from one sample sequenced in a study of neoadjuvant anti-PD-1 for oral cavity cancer. The protocol was immunoSEQ multiplex PCR, while the TCRdb copy is restricted to in-frame clones and leaves out a portion. The profile covers about 14,000 clones, with around 70% appearing a single time and about 3% taken by the ten largest. The sequencing here drew on PBMCs, taken before nivolumab (anti-PD-1) treatment. Every receptor here comes from a person between 40 and 85 years old with oral cavity squamous cell carcinoma.

This clone was observed once. This rearrangement joins TRBV7-2 to TRBJ2-7; perhaps D is TRBD1 or TRBD2 (5 bases each). The CDR3 contains 15 residues. Germline lookup yields CDR1 SGHTA and CDR2 FQGNSA. Trimming stripped 2 bases from V and 4 bases from J, with 15 bases between. The CDR3 loop is CASSLQARGAYEQYF. Here the CDR3 DNA reads TGTGCCAGCAGCTTACAGGCTAGGGGAGCGTACGAGCAGTACTTC.

This rearrangement joins TRBV5-1 to TRBJ2-3, with 9 bases fitting TRBD2. Germline V gene data show CDR1 as SGHRS and CDR2 as YFSETQ. V lost 0 bases, J lost 6 bases, and 8 bases stayed unmatched. CDR3 length equals 16 residues. Here the CDR3 DNA reads TGCGCCAGCAGCTTGGGTCCCCTAGCGGGACAGGATACGCAGTATTTT. Amino acid sequence: CASSLGPLAGQDTQYF.

The chain combines TRBV2 with TRBJ2-3, with 8 bases fitting TRBD2. Trimming cost V 5 bases and J 6 bases; bases outside gene matches: 10. Germline V gene lookup returns CDR1 SNHLY and CDR2 FYNNEI. This CDR3 spans 15 amino acids. In nucleotides, the CDR3 is TGTGCCAGCAGTCCACTAGCGGACGGGGGGGATACGCAGTATTTT. Translating it yields CASSPLADGGDTQYF.

This clone was seen only a few times. This chain connects TRBV6-1 to TRBJ2-7; no firm D call. V was pared by 4 bases and J by 0 bases, with 16 bases between. The CDR3 is made up of 16 amino acids. Germline assignment: CDR1 MNHNS and CDR2 SASEGT. This CDR3 is CASSGPGKRSSYEQYF. DNA for the CDR3: TGTGCCAGCAGTGGTCCTGGGAAAAGGAGCTCCTACGAGCAGTACTTC.

The gene calls are TRBV30 and TRBJ2-3; 8 bases map to TRBD2. The V segment lost 8 bases and the J segment 4 bases; nucleotides outside the gene matches: 11. Looked up from germline, CDR1 is GTSNPN and CDR2 is SVGIG (reference sequence). The CDR3 is made up of 14 amino acids. The CDR3 nucleotides read TGTGCCAGCTTAAGCGGGAGTTTCGCAGATACGCAGTATTTT. It specifies CASLSGSFADTQYF.

The chain carries TRBV19 and TRBJ1-5; TRBD1 is a possible D gene (6 bases). CDR1 and CDR2 from the germline V gene are LNHDA and SQIVND (reference sequence). CDR3 size: 15 residues. Deletions cut 8 bases from V and 0 bases from J, with 14 bases between. The CDR3 protein is CASSAGVYSNQPQHF. The DNA of the CDR3 is TGTGCCAGTTCGGCAGGGGTGTATAGCAATCAGCCCCAGCATTTT.

The chain joins TRBV19 to TRBJ2-1; 9 nucleotides align to TRBD2. In germline, CDR1 is LNHDA, CDR2 SQIVND (reference sequence). Trimming took 6 bases from V and 12 from J; bases not matched to a gene: 18. CDR3 length equals 16 residues. For the CDR3, the DNA is TGTGCCAGTAGCAGCTCCTGGACTAGCGCCCGTTTCGGGCAGTTCTTC. Translation: CASSSSWTSARFGQFF.

The chain links TRBV6-1 to TRBJ1-5; D unresolved. CDR3 size: 19 residues. The germline gives CDR1 MNHNS, CDR2 SASEGT. V shed 1 base and J shed 7 bases, with 26 bases lying between them. The CDR3 reads CASSEGAGDTVRFWQPQHF. The CDR3 bases are TGTGCCAGCAGTGAAGGGGCGGGAGACACGGTAAGGTTCTGGCAGCCCCAGCATTTT.

CDR3 nucleotide sequence: TGTGCCAGCAGCTTAGTCTCTGACAGGGGGCGAGGGGGCTACACCTTC. Its protein is CASSLVSDRGRGGYTF. This chain links TRBV11-2 with TRBJ1-2; TRBD1 matches 10 bases. The CDR3 contains 16 residues. Germline loops: CDR1 SGHAT, CDR2 FQNNGV. J was trimmed by 8 bases and V by 1 base; bases with no gene match: 10.

V is TRBV9 and J is TRBJ2-3; possibly TRBD1 or TRBD2 for D (5 bases each). Trimming removed 3 bases from V and 6 bases from J, with 11 bases in between. Germline CDR1 is SGDLS and CDR2 is YYNGEE. This CDR3 region has 13 residues. CDR3 nucleotides: TGTGCCAGCAGCGGCCCCCGGGGCGATACGCAGTATTTT. Its protein product is CASSGPRGDTQYF.

The chain is built from TRBV2 and TRBJ1-2, with 10 positions matching TRBD1. V lost 6 bases and J lost 6; bases outside the gene matches: 4. Germline CDR1 is SNHLY and CDR2 is FYNNEI. This CDR3 contains 13 residues. In DNA, the CDR3 is TGTGCCAGCAGACGACAGGGGGCGAATGGCTACACCTTC. Its protein is CASRRQGANGYTF.

The chain has TRBV5-1 and TRBJ1-6, with TRBD1 as a possible D gene (5 bases). The CDR3 runs to 15 residues. The V gene's germline CDR1 is SGHRS and CDR2 YFSETQ. Trimming removed 3 bases at V and 8 bases at J, with 15 bases between. For the CDR3, the DNA is TGCGCCAGCAGCTCCTCCGGGGGGACGTATTCACCCCTCCACTTT. Translating gives CASSSSGGTYSPLHF. The full variable domain, rest sourced from reference TRBV5-1 and TRBJ1-6, is KAGVTQTPRYLIKTRGQQVTLSCSPISGHRSVSWYQQTPGQGLQFLFEYFSETQRNKGNFPGRFSGRQFSNSRSEMNVSTLELGDSALYLCASSSSGGTYSPLHFGNGTRLTVT.

This chain uses TRBV2 with TRBJ2-2; possible D gene TRBD2, 5 bases. CDR1 and CDR2 (germline): SNHLY, FYNNEI. The CDR3 runs to 16 residues. Trimming pared 3 bases from V and 6 bases from J, leaving 17 bases between. CDR3 protein: CASSDTVGLRAGELFF. The CDR3 DNA reads as TGTGCCAGCAGTGACACCGTGGGGTTGAGGGCCGGGGAGCTGTTTTTT.

This rearrangement joins TRBV6-1 to TRBJ1-5, with D possibly TRBD1 on 6 matching bases. Germline V gene data show CDR1 as MNHNS and CDR2 as SASEGT. Between the trimmed V and J ends, which lost 6 bases and 4 bases, there was a span of 16 bases. The CDR3 contains 15 residues. CDR3 DNA sequence: TGTGCCAGCAGGACCTGGGACAACCCAAATCAGCCCCAGCATTTT. This codes for CASRTWDNPNQPQHF.

This sequence joins TRBV9 and TRBJ1-5, with D unclear. CDR3 length: 15 amino acids. The V and J ends lost 0 bases and 0 bases respectively, with 7 bases between them. Germline values: CDR1 SGDLS, CDR2 YYNGEE. DNA for the CDR3: TGTGCCAGCAGCGTAGGGTGGGATAGCAATCAGCCCCAGCATTTT. Translating gives CASSVGWDSNQPQHF.

The chain employs TRBV4-2 and TRBJ1-1; D ambiguous. This CDR3 comprises 18 residues. Germline V gene sequence: CDR1 LGHNA, CDR2 YNFKEQ. V gave up 0 bases and J gave up 5 bases, with 22 bases separating them. The CDR3 is CASSQDPLEGIGVTEAFF. The CDR3 nucleotides read TGTGCCAGCAGCCAAGATCCCCTGGAGGGAATTGGAGTTACTGAAGCTTTCTTT.

The chain's CDR3 is CSAATGLETQYF. The CDR3 DNA sequence: TGCAGCGCCGCGACAGGGTTAGAGACCCAGTACTTC. The gene calls are TRBV29-1 and TRBJ2-5; 7 bases align to TRBD1. The CDR3 is 12 amino acids. Per germline, CDR1 SQVTM and CDR2 ANQGSEA. The trim removed 7 bases at V and 4 bases at J, leaving 6 bases unmatched.

V gene TRBV6-1 combines with J gene TRBJ2-3; D unclear. CDR3 length: 14 residues. CDR1 and CDR2 from the germline V gene are MNHNS and SASEGT. Trimming took off 6 bases at V and 6 bases at J, with 16 bases between the two ends. The CDR3 DNA is TGTGCCAGCAGCCTTCCCCGTCCTGGGGATACGCAGTATTTT. Amino acids: CASSLPRPGDTQYF.

This clone showed up just a few times. This sequence joins TRBV27 and TRBJ1-5; a possible D gene is TRBD1 (5 bases). Germline V gene lookup returns CDR1 MNHEY and CDR2 SMNVEV (reference sequence). The CDR3 has 13 amino acids. Trimming took off 6 bases at V and 7 bases at J, with 13 bases between the two ends. CDR3: CASRGQNGQPQHF. CDR3 DNA: TGTGCCAGCAGAGGACAAAACGGCCAGCCCCAGCATTTT.

V and J are TRBV5-4 and TRBJ2-1, with a weak D call TRBD2 (6 bases). Trimming took off 4 bases at V and 1 base at J, with 18 bases between the two ends. Germline loops: CDR1 SGHNT, CDR2 YYREEE (reference sequence). The length of the CDR3 is 17 residues. In nucleotides, the CDR3 is TGTGCCAGCAGCCCGACGGCCGGGACTGGGTCCTACAATGAGCAGTTCTTC. Translating it yields CASSPTAGTGSYNEQFF.

This CDR3 is CASTTSGGTSYEQYF. CDR3 DNA sequence: TGTGCCAGTACCACTAGCGGGGGGACCTCCTACGAGCAGTACTTC. This chain connects TRBV19 to TRBJ2-7, with 12 positions matching TRBD2. CDR1 is LNHDA and CDR2 is SQIVND in the germline V gene (reference sequence). The CDR3 contains 15 residues. Germline trimming cut 7 bases from V and 0 bases from J; bases unmatched to any gene: 4.

CDR3 loop: CASVPNPGVRNTEAFF. The CDR3 bases are TGCGCCAGCGTACCTAATCCAGGGGTTAGGAACACTGAAGCTTTCTTT. The gene calls are TRBV5-1 and TRBJ1-1; D might be TRBD1 (6 bases). The CDR3 consists of 16 residues. Between the trimmed V and J ends, which lost 7 bases and 1 base, there was a span of 20 bases. Germline CDR1 SGHRS, CDR2 YFSETQ. The variable domain in full, completed from reference TRBV5-1 and TRBJ1-1, reads KAGVTQTPRYLIKTRGQQVTLSCSPISGHRSVSWYQQTPGQGLQFLFEYFSETQRNKGNFPGRFSGRQFSNSRSEMNVSTLELGDSALYLCASVPNPGVRNTEAFFGQGTRLTVV.